Listed below are T cell receptor beta chains from one sample, sequenced in a study of T-cell reconstitution after alpha-beta-depleted transplantation in children. TCRdb used MiXCR to reprocess the PCR reads, holding one entry per CDR3 protein. The table lists some 200,000 distinct CDR3 sequences, more than 6.5% of them singletons. The sequencing used PBMCs from the stem cell graft donor, collected from the stem cell graft. These receptors were taken from a human donor who donated a stem cell graft to a child with Wiskott-Aldrich syndrome. Both conserved end residues are part of each CDR3. The D gene is left open where the match is weak. A clone size is listed for some rows: how often the clone was seen (once, few, many), or a class if it is expanded.

CDR3 DNA,CDR3 protein,clone size,J gene,V gene,D gene
TGTGCCAGCAGCCGGACAGTCCCAACCTCTGGAAACACCATATATTTT,CASSRTVPTSGNTIYF,NA,TRBJ1-3,TRBV12-3/TRBV12-4,NA
TGCGCCAGCAGACGAGACAGGGGATCTGGAAACACCATATATTTT,CASRRDRGSGNTIYF,many,TRBJ1-3,TRBV5-1,TRBD1
TGCAGTGCTAGCCGGACAGGGATCGGTTCACCCCTCCACTTT,CSASRTGIGSPLHF,NA,TRBJ1-6,TRBV20-1,TRBD1
TGTGCCAGCAGTTACTCGAGTAGCGGGGAAGAGACCCAGTACTTC,CASSYSSSGEETQYF,many,TRBJ2-5,TRBV6-2/TRBV6-3,TRBD2
TGTGCCAGCAGTTTAGGCACCCGACAGGGGAATGAGCAGTTCTTC,CASSLGTRQGNEQFF,many,TRBJ2-1,TRBV12-3/TRBV12-4,TRBD1
TGTGCCAGCAGTTTTATGGACAGGAGCTCCTACGAGCAGTACTTC,CASSFMDRSSYEQYF,NA,TRBJ2-7,TRBV12-3/TRBV12-4,TRBD1
TGCAGCGTTGACGGAGGAAACACCGGGGAGCTGTTTTTT,CSVDGGNTGELFF,NA,TRBJ2-2,TRBV29-1,NA
TGTGCCAGCAGTTTCCCTAAACAGGGGGCGGACTATGGCTACACCTTC,CASSFPKQGADYGYTF,many,TRBJ1-2,TRBV6-5,TRBD1
TGTGCCACCAGTGATCCGGATAGCGGCTCCTACAATGAGCAGTTCTTC,CATSDPDSGSYNEQFF,many,TRBJ2-1,TRBV24-1,NA
TGCGCCAGCAGCCTGGCACAAGGGGGTACCCTTTACAATGAGCAGTTCTTC,CASSLAQGGTLYNEQFF,many,TRBJ2-1,TRBV5-1,NA
TGCAGCGTTGCACTAGCGGGAGATAGCGGTGAGCAGTTCTTC,CSVALAGDSGEQFF,many,TRBJ2-1,TRBV29-1,TRBD2
TGCAGTGCTAGAGCGAATCCGGGGTTGCAGTTCTTC,CSARANPGLQFF,many,TRBJ2-1,TRBV20-1,NA
TGTGCCAGCTCCCCGGGACTAGCGGGGGGCCGTCTCGAGTTCTTC,CASSPGLAGGRLEFF,few,TRBJ2-4,TRBV18,TRBD2
TGTGCCAGCAGCGTAGCCCCCGGGACGGCTGGAAACACCATATATTTT,CASSVAPGTAGNTIYF,many,TRBJ1-3,TRBV9,NA
TGTGCCAGCAGTTCGGCCCTAGGGACCGGCCCTCCGAACACCGGGGAGCTGTTTTTT,CASSSALGTGPPNTGELFF,many,TRBJ2-2,TRBV12-3/TRBV12-4,NA
TGTGCCAGCAGCTACCCACCCCAGAACACTGAAGCTTTCTTT,CASSYPPQNTEAFF,many,TRBJ1-1,TRBV11-2,NA
TGTGCCAGCAGTCCCTTTTTGGGTCATGGCTACACCTTC,CASSPFLGHGYTF,many,TRBJ1-2,TRBV12-3/TRBV12-4,NA
TGCAGTGCAAGACCTTGGAACACTGAAGCTTTCTTT,CSARPWNTEAFF,many,TRBJ1-1,TRBV20-1,NA
TGTGCCATCAGTGAACTCGGTAGCACAGATACGCAGTATTTT,CAISELGSTDTQYF,many,TRBJ2-3,TRBV10-3,NA
TGCAGTGCTAGTAAATCGTACCAAGAGACCCAGTACTTC,CSASKSYQETQYF,many,TRBJ2-5,TRBV20-1,NA
TGCAGTGCGGGTTTCCTCGGGGAGCTGTTTTTT,CSAGFLGELFF,few,TRBJ2-2,TRBV20-1,NA
TGCGCCAGCAGCTCAAGCGGGAGAGTATATGAGCAGTTCTTC,CASSSSGRVYEQFF,NA,TRBJ2-1,TRBV5-1,TRBD2
TGCGCCAGCAGCCCGACGCAAACCGATACGCAGTATTTT,CASSPTQTDTQYF,many,TRBJ2-3,TRBV5-1,NA